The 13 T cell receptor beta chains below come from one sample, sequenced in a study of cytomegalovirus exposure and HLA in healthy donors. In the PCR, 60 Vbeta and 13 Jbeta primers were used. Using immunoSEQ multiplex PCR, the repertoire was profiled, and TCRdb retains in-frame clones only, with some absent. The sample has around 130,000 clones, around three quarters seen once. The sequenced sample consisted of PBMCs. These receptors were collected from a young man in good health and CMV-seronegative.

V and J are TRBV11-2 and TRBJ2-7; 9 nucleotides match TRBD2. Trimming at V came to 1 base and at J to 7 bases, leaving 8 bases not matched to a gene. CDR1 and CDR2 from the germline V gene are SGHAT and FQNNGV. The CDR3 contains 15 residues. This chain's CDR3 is CASSLGTTSGYEQYF. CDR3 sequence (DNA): TGTGCCAGCAGCTTAGGCACGACTAGCGGTTATGAGCAGTACTTC.

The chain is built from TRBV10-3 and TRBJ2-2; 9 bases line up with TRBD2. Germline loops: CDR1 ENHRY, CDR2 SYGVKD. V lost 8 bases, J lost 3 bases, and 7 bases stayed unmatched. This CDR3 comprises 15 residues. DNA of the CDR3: TGTGCCATCCAACCCGGGACTAGCTACACCGGGGAGCTGTTTTTT. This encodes CAIQPGTSYTGELFF.

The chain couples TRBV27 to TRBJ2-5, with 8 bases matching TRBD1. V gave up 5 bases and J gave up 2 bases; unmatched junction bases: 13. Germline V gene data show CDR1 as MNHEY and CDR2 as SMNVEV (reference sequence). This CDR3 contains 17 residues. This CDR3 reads CASSPGTGNTKQETQYF. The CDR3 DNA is TGTGCCAGCAGTCCCGGGACAGGCAATACCAAACAAGAGACCCAGTACTTC.

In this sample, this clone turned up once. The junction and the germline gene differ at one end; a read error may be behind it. The CDR3 bases are TGTTCCAGCAAGCGGGGAATGGAAAAACTGTTTTTT. Translation: CSSKRGMEKLFF. This chain uses TRBV7-9 with TRBJ1-4; no clear D. CDR3 length equals 12 residues. Germline loops: CDR1 SEHNR, CDR2 FQNEAQ (reference sequence).

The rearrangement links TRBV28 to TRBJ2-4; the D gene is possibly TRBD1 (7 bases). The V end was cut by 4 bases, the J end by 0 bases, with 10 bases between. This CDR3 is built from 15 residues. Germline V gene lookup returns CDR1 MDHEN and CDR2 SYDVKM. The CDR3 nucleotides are TGTGCCAGCAGTTCAGGGGGGTTAGCCAAAAACATTCAGTACTTC. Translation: CASSSGGLAKNIQYF.

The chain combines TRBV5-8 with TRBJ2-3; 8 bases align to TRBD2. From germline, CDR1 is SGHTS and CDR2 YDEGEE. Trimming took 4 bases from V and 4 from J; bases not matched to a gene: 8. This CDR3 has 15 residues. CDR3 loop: CASSRGGRSADTQYF. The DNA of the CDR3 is TGTGCCAGCAGCCGGGGCGGGAGGAGCGCAGATACGCAGTATTTT. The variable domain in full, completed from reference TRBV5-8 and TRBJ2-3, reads EAGVTQSPTHLIKTRGQQATLRCSPISGHTSVYWYQQALGLGLQFLLWYDEGEERNRGNFPPRFSGRQFPNYSSELNVNALELEDSALYLCASSRGGRSADTQYFGPGTRLTVL.

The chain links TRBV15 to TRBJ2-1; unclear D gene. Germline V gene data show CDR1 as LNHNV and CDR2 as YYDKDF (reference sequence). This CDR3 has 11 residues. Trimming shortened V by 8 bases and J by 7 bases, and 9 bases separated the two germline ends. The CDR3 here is CATRTVNEQFF. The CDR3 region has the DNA TGTGCCACCCGAACGGTAAATGAGCAGTTCTTC.

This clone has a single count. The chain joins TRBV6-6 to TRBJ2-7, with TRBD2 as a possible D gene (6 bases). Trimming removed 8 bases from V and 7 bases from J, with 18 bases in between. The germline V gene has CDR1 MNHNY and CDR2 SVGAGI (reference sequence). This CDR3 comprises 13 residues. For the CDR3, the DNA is TGTGCCAGCCTCCCGGGCGGGACCGGGGAGCAGTACTTC. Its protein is CASLPGGTGEQYF.

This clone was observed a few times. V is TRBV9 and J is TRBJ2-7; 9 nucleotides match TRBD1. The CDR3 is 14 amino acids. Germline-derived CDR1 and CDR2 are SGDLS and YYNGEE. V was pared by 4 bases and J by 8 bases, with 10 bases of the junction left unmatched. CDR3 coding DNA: TGTGCCAGCAGCCCCGGGGACAGGGAGTCTAAGCAGTACTTC. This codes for CASSPGDRESKQYF.

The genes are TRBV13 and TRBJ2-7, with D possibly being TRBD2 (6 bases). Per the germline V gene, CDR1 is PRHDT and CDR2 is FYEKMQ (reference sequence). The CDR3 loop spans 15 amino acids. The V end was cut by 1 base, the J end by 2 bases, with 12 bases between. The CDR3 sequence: CASSLEGGVAYEQYF. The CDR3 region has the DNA TGTGCCAGCAGCTTAGAAGGCGGGGTAGCCTACGAGCAGTACTTC.

CDR3 nucleotide sequence: TGTGCCAGCAGCGACGGACACCTAGGGCACTATGGCTACACCTTC. Its translation: CASSDGHLGHYGYTF. V is TRBV5-6 and J is TRBJ1-2; tentative D call: TRBD1 (5 bases). This CDR3 contains 15 residues. The germline CDR1 and CDR2 sequences are SGHDT and YYEEEE. V dropped 4 bases and J dropped 3 bases, with 16 bases sitting between them.

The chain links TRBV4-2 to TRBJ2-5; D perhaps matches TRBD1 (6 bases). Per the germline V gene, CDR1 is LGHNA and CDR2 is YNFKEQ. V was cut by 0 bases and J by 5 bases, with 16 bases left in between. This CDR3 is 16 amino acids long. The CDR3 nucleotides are TGTGCCAGCAGCCAAGAACCACAGGGAGTAGGGGAGACCCAGTACTTC. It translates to CASSQEPQGVGETQYF.

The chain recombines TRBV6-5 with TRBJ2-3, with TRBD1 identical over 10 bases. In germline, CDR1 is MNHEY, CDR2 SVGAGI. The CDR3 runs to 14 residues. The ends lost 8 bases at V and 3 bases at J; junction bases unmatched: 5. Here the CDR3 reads CASWDRGRTDTQYF. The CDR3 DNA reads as TGTGCCAGCTGGGACAGGGGTCGGACAGATACGCAGTATTTT.